This T cell receptor (beta chain) appears in the sequencing data of a study of T cells in Graves' hyperthyroidism and ophthalmopathy. Losses at the gene ends were 6 bases for V and 9 bases for J; bases not matched to a gene: 14. This CDR3 comprises 15 residues. From germline, CDR1 is DFQATT and CDR2 SNEGSKA (reference sequence). As for this clonotype: The conserved phenylalanine or tryptophan is not found at the CDR3 terminus, so this likely reflects a read error.

Amplification of TCR beta CDR3 regions was performed using RNA transcripts as template. Researchers ran a first-round RT-PCR on the TCR CDR3 using the HTBI primer set. One entry per CDR3 protein, called by TCRdb with MiXCR from the multiplex PCR reads. The sample shows over 450,000 distinct CDR3 sequences, about an eighth of them seen only once. This rearrangement joins TRBV20-1 to TRBJ2-1, with 10 bases that match TRBD2. The sample consisted of blood. The receptor was isolated from a woman aged 18-35 years with Graves' hyperthyroidism. In DNA, the CDR3 is TGCAGTGCCCACCCGGCGGCTAGCGGGAGATCTGAGCAGTTCCTC. The encoded protein is CSAHPAASGRSEQFL.